This T cell receptor beta chain was documented in a study of human T cells and chemical hapten exposure (dated by TCRdb to the early 2020s). Looking at the study overall: For sensitization, 2% DPC in acetone was applied to a roughly 2 cm by roughly 2 cm area of upper inner arm skin. Libraries were pooled for sequencing, and per-sample TCR yields varied mainly because of small differences in library volumes within the pool. Blood samples were taken from patients before sensitization (week 0) and at 2, 6 and about 24 weeks after DPC sensitization. Patch tests used Finn chambers with 0.01% DPC on the upper back, scored after 6 days by International Contact Dermatitis Research Group standards. Most of the patients in the cohort were female, and the cohort covered alopecia areata with under or over 50% scalp involvement, alopecia totalis and alopecia universalis. Throughout the study period of 20 to 25 weeks, patients also received therapeutic DPC doses to the scalp every week. Peripheral blood TCR repertoire changes were tracked in vivo in alopecia patients during primary and secondary sensitization to the hapten diphenylcyclopropenone (DPC). Blood for TCR sequencing was provided by twenty-nine alopecia patients at one to four time points (pre-sensitization, 2, 6 and 24 weeks). Broad study findings and their caveats: After repeated subsampling, changes were observed in the strength of the expansion versus patch-test correlation and in the threshold at which the correlation became significant. DPC sensitization did not change the number of TCRs with a frequency above 1 in 1000, and there was no evidence of changes in global repertoire structure. Compared with pre-sensitization or healthy control sets, expanded TCRs formed significantly more large CDR3 similarity clusters, which is consistent with antigen-driven responses. Alopecia, a presumed autoimmune disease, was present in all patients, so the immune response of the patients might differ from that of healthy individuals. The number of PT1 expanded TCRs positively correlated with patch test score, significant at thresholds 8, 16 and 32 but not 4.

The library was produced with RACE. Sequencing used a NextSeq 500. Library preparation attached unique molecular identifiers to individual cDNA molecules for quantitative, reproducible TCR counting. For every blood RNA sample, sequencing covered both the TCR alpha and TCR beta chains. In the paper's pipeline: The median number of TCRs per sample was around 96,000, ranging from about 23,224 to 700,000. The Decombinator software suite was used to annotate the V, J and CDR3 of the TCR reads. To make PS versus PT1 abundance plots, every sample was subsampled to the same number of TCRs (28,000). Expanded TCRs were defined as absent before sensitization and observed at least eight times at the 2-week time point. TCRdb cleaned the public reads at Q25 with fastp, built clones with MiXCR and kept in-frame beta chains. Each entry is one CDR3 protein sequence, shown with its most common DNA and genes. The V and J calls come from TCRdb's annotation, not from the publication. Recorded for this sample are tens of thousands of distinct CDR3 sequences; roughly 6.7% of them occurred a single time. The biggest ten clones account for over 1.5% of the sample.

Of note for this clonotype: Its antigen is unknown. Base qualities were left out, and no much larger clone turns up one base away.

As encoded in the germline V gene, CDR1 is KGHSH while CDR2 is LQKENI. Trimmed from V: 3 bases; trimmed from J: 0 bases; junction bases lacking a gene match: 8. The CDR3 sequence holds 17 residues, the cysteine and phenylalanine included. The entry retains the CDR3 DNA only, 51 bases that are in frame from base 1. The time point label for this specimen denotes: pre-sensitization, week 0. What this sample's treatment or condition label stands for: therapeutic diphenylcyclopropenone sensitization with weekly scalp DPC. At each patch-test visit, blood was drawn before the patch test was applied. Patients were considered eligible if aged 18 to 70, diagnosed with alopecia and deemed suitable for DPC therapy, and patients were excluded if pregnant. Total RNA was extracted from unfractionated whole blood collected in Tempus Blood RNA tubes.

The V and J segments used are TRBV18 and TRBJ1-2; 9 middle bases align to TRBD1. The sequence derives from a woman aged 30 to 39 with alopecia areata. Some clones in this sample may be carry-over from other donors' samples. Sample: whole blood, taken in connection with sensitization to the hapten diphenylcyclopropenone (DPC). This receptor has the CDR3 CASSPQPGTGSNYGYTF. Here is the DNA: TGTGCCAGCTCACCTCAACCCGGGACAGGGTCTAACTATGGCTACACCTTC.